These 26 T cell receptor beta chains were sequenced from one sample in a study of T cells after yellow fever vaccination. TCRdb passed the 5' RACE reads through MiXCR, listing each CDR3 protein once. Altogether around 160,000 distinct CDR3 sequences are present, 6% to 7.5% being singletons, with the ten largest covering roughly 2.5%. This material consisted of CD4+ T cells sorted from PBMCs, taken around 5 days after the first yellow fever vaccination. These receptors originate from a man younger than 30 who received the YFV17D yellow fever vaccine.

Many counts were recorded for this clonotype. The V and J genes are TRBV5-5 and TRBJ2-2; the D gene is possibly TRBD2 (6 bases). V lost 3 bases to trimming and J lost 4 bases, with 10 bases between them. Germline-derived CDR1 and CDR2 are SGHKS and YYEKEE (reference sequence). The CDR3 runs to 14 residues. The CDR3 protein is CASSWQGGTGELFF. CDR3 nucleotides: TGTGCCAGCAGCTGGCAGGGAGGCACCGGGGAGCTGTTTTTT. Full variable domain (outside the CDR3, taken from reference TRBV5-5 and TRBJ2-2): DAGVTQSPTHLIKTRGQQVTLRCSPISGHKSVSWYQQVLGQGPQFIFQYYEKEERGRGNFPDRFSARQFPNYSSELNVNALLLGDSALYLCASSWQGGTGELFFGEGSRLTVL.

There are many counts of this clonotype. This CDR3 is CASSQGAPQGETQYF. For the CDR3, the DNA is TGTGCCAGCAGCCAGGGAGCTCCCCAGGGTGAGACCCAGTACTTC. This chain joins TRBV3-1 and TRBJ2-5; D could derive from TRBD1 or TRBD2 (5 bases each). V lost 3 bases and J 5 bases, leaving 16 bases between the germline ends. Germline V gene data show CDR1 as LGHDT and CDR2 as YNNKEL (reference sequence). The CDR3 loop spans 15 amino acids.

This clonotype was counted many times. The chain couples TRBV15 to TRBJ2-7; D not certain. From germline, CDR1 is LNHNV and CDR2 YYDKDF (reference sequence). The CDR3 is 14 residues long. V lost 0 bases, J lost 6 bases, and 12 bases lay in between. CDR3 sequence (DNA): TGTGCCACCAGCAGAGATTTTGATGGTTCCGAGCAGTACGTC. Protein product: CATSRDFDGSEQYV.

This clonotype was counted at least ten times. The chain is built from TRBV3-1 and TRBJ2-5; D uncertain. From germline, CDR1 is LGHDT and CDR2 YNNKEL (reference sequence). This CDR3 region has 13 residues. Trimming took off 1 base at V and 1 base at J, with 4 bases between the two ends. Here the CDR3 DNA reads TGTGCCAGCAGCCAAGGCTTCCAAGAGACCCAGTACTTC. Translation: CASSQGFQETQYF.

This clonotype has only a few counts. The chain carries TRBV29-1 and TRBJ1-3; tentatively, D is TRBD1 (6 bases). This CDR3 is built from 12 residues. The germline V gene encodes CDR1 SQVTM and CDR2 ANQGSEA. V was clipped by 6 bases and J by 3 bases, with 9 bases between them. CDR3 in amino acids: CSVEQGGNTIYF. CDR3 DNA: TGCAGCGTGGAACAGGGTGGAAACACCATATATTTT.

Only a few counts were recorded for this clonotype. The CDR3 loop is CASSLAAAGNTIYF. The CDR3 region has the DNA TGTGCCAGCAGCTTAGCTGCGGCAGGAAACACCATATATTTT. This rearrangement joins TRBV7-2 to TRBJ1-3; D gene ambiguous. The CDR3 consists of 14 residues. Germline V gene lookup returns CDR1 SGHTA and CDR2 FQGNSA. Trimming left V 0 bases short and J 4 bases short, with 7 bases between. The full variable domain, in which reference TRBV7-2 and TRBJ1-3 provide the parts outside the CDR3, is GAGVSQSPSNKVTEKGKDVELRCDPISGHTALYWYRQSLGQGLEFLIYFQGNSAPDKSGLPSDRFSAERTGGSVSTLTIQRTQQEDSAVYLCASSLAAAGNTIYFGEGSWLTVV.

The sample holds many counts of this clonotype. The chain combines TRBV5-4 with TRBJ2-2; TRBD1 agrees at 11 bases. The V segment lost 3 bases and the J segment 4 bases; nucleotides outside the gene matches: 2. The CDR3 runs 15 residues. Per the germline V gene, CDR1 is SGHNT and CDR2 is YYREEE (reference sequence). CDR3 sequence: CASSSGTGGTGELFF. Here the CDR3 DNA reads TGTGCCAGCAGCTCGGGGACAGGGGGCACCGGGGAGCTGTTTTTT. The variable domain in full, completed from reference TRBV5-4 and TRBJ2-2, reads ETGVTQSPTHLIKTRGQQVTLRCSSQSGHNTVSWYQQALGQGPQFIFQYYREEENGRGNFPPRFSGLQFPNYSSELNVNALELDDSALYLCASSSGTGGTGELFFGEGSRLTVL.

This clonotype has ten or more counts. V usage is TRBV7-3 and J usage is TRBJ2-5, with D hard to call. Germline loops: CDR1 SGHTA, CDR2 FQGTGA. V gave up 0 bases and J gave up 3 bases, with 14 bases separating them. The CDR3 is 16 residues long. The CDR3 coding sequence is TGTGCCAGCAGCTTAACGGGCTTCACCCCGGAAGAGACCCAGTACTTC. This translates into CASSLTGFTPEETQYF.

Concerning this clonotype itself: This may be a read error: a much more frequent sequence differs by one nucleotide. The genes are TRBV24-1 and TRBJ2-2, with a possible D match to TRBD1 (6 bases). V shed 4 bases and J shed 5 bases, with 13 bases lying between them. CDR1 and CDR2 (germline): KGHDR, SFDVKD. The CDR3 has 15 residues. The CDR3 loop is CATSDSAQGTGELFF. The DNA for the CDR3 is TGTGCCACCAGTGACTCCGCACAGGGAACCGGGGAGCTGTTTTTT.

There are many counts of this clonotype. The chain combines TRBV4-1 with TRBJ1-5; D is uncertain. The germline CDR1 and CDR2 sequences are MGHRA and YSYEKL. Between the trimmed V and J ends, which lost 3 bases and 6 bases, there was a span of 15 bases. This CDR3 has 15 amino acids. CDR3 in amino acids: CASSQHLGGAQPQHF. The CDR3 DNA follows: TGCGCCAGCAGCCAGCACCTGGGAGGAGCTCAGCCCCAGCATTTT.

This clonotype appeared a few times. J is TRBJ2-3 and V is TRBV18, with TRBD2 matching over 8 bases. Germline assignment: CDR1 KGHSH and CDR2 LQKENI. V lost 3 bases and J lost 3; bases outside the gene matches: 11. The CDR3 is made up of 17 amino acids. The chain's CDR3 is CASSPLGGTRWTDTQYF. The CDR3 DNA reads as TGTGCCAGCTCACCCCTCGGCGGGACTAGATGGACAGATACGCAGTATTTT.

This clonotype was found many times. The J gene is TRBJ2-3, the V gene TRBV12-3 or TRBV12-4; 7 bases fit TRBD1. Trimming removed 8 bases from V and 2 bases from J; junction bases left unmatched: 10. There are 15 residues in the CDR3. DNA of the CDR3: TGTGCCAGCTCGACACAGGGGACCCTCACAGATACGCAGTATTTT. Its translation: CASSTQGTLTDTQYF.

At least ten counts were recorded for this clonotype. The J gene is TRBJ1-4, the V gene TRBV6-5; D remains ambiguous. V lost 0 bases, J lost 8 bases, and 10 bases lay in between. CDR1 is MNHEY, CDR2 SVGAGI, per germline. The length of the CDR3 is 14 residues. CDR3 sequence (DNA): TGTGCCAGCAGTTACTCGGAGGGTGCGGAAAAACTGTTTTTT. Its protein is CASSYSEGAEKLFF.

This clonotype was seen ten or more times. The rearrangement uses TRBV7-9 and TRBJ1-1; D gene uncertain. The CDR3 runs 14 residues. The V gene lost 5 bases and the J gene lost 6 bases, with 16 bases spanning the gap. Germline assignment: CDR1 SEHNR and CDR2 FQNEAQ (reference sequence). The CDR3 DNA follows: TGTGCCAGCAGCCCCTCGTGGGATGTGGCTGAAGCTTTCTTT. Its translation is CASSPSWDVAEAFF.

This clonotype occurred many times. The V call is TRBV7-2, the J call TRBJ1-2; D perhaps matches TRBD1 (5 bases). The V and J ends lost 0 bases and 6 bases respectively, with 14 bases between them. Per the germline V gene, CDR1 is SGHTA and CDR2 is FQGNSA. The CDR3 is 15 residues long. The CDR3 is CASSLAFRGEDGYTF. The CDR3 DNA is TGTGCCAGCAGCTTAGCGTTCCGGGGCGAGGATGGCTACACCTTC. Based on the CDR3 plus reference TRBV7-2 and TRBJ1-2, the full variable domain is GAGVSQSPSNKVTEKGKDVELRCDPISGHTALYWYRQSLGQGLEFLIYFQGNSAPDKSGLPSDRFSAERTGGSVSTLTIQRTQQEDSAVYLCASSLAFRGEDGYTFGSGTRLTVV.

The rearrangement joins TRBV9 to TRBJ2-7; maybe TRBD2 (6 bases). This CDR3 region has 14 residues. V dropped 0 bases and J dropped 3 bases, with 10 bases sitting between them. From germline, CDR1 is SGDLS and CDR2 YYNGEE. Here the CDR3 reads CASSVGGEDYEQYF. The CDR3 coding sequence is TGTGCCAGCAGCGTAGGCGGGGAGGACTACGAGCAGTACTTC. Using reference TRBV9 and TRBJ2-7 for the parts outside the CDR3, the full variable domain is DSGVTQTPKHLITATGQRVTLRCSPRSGDLSVYWYQQSLDQGLQFLIQYYNGEERAKGNILERFSAQQFPDLHSELNLSSLELGDSALYFCASSVGGEDYEQYFGPGTRLTVT.

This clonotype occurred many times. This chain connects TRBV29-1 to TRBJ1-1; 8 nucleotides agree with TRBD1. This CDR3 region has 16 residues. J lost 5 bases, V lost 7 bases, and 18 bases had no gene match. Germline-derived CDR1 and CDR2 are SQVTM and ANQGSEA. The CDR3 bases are TGCAGCGCCTTAAACGTGGCAGGGGGCGCTGGGACTGAAGCTTTCTTT. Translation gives CSALNVAGGAGTEAFF. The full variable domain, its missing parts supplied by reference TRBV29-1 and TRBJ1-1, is SAVISQKPSRDICQRGTSLTIQCQVDSQVTMMFWYRQQPGQSLTLIATANQGSEATYESGFVIDKFPISRPNLTFSTLTVSNMSPEDSSIYLCSALNVAGGAGTEAFFGQGTRLTVV.

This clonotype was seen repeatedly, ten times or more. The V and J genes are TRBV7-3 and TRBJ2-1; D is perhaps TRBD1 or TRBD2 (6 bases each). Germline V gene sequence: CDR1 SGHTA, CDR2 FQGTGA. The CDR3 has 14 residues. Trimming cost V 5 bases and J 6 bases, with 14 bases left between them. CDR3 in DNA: TGTGCCAGCAGCCCCCCGGGGGCCCTCAATGAGCAGTTCTTC. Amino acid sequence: CASSPPGALNEQFF.

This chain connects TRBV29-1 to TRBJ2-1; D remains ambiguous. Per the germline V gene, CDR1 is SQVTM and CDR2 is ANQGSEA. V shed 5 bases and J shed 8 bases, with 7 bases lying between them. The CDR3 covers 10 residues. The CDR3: CSVKRDEQFF. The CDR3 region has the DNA TGCAGCGTTAAAAGGGATGAGCAGTTCTTC.

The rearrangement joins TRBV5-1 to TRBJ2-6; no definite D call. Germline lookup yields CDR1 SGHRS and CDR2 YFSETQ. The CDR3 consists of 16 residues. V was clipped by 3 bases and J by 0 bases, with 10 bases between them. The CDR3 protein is CASSSRPLSGANVLTF. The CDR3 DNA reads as TGCGCCAGCAGCTCCCGTCCCCTCTCTGGGGCCAACGTCCTGACTTTC. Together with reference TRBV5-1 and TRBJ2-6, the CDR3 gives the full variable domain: KAGVTQTPRYLIKTRGQQVTLSCSPISGHRSVSWYQQTPGQGLQFLFEYFSETQRNKGNFPGRFSGRQFSNSRSEMNVSTLELGDSALYLCASSSRPLSGANVLTFGAGSRLTVL.

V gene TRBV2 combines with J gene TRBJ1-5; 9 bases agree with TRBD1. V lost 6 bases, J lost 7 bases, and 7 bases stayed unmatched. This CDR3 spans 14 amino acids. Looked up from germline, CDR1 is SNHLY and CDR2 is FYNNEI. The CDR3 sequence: CASSGDRGLQPQHF. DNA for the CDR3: TGTGCCAGCAGCGGAGACAGGGGGTTACAGCCCCAGCATTTT.

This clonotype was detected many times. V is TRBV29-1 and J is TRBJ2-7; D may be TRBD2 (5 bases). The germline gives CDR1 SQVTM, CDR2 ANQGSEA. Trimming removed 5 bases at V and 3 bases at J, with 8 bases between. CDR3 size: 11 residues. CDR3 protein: CSVNGNYEQYF. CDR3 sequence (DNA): TGCAGCGTTAACGGGAACTACGAGCAGTACTTC.

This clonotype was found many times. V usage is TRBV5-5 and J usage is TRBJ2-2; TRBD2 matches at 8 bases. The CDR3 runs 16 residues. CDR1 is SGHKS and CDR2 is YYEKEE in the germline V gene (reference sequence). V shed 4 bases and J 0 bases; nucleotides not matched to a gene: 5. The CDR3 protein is CASSQLAGTNTGELFF. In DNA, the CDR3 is TGTGCCAGCAGCCAATTAGCGGGGACGAACACCGGGGAGCTGTTTTTT.

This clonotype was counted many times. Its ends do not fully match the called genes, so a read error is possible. This CDR3 is CASSLGGNTEAFF. The CDR3 DNA reads TGTGCCAGCAGCTTGGGGGGGAACACTGAAGCTTTCTTT. The rearrangement joins TRBV5-1 to TRBJ1-1; possible D gene TRBD1, 5 bases. This CDR3 comprises 13 residues. In germline, CDR1 is SGHRS, CDR2 YFSETQ.

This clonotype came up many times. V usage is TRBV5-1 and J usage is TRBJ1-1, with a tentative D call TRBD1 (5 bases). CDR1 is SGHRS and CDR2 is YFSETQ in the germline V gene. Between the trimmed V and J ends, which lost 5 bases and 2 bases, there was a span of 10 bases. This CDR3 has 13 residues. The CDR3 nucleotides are TGCGCCAGCAGGGTCCAGGGCAACACTGAAGCTTTCTTT. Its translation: CASRVQGNTEAFF.

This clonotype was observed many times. DNA of the CDR3: TGTGCCAGCACCTCAAGGACTAGCGGTCACAATGAGCAGTTCTTC. It codes for CASTSRTSGHNEQFF. The chain carries TRBV2 and TRBJ2-1, with 10 bases that match TRBD2. The junction had 8 bases not matched to a gene; V was cut back by 7 bases and J by 5 bases. Germline V gives CDR1 SNHLY, CDR2 FYNNEI. The CDR3 loop spans 15 amino acids.